The 4 T cell receptor beta chains presented below share a single source sample, sequenced in a study of T cell changes during pregnancy in multiple sclerosis. Generated by immunoSEQ multiplex PCR, the TCRdb table keeps only in-frame clones and is missing some. The table has some 130,000 clones, 95% to 98% seen once. The source was peripheral blood, collected after pregnancy. The receptors shown here come from a female donor with multiple sclerosis, enrolled in a pregnancy study.

J is TRBJ2-5 and V is TRBV12-2; the table calls TRBD1, which could not be checked here. TRBV12-2 is tagged as a pseudogene. The CDR3 consists of 16 residues. CDR3 residues: CASRSGGTGWEETQYF. Written as DNA, the CDR3 is TGTGCAAGTCGCTCCGGTGGGACAGGATGGGAAGAGACCCAGTACTTC.

This clone was counted a single time. The V gene is TRBV19, the J gene TRBJ2-5; 10 bases fit TRBD1. The junction had 13 bases not matched to a gene; V was cut back by 5 bases and J by 4 bases. CDR3 size: 17 residues. Germline V gene data show CDR1 as LNHDA and CDR2 as SQIVND (reference sequence). CDR3 sequence: CASSPGQGRDFSETQYF. The CDR3 DNA sequence: TGTGCCAGTAGTCCGGGACAGGGGCGAGATTTTTCAGAGACCCAGTACTTC. The complete variable domain, with remaining parts taken from reference TRBV19 and TRBJ2-5, reads DGGITQSPKYLFRKEGQNVTLSCEQNLNHDAMYWYRQDPGQGLRLIYYSQIVNDFQKGDIAEGYSVSREKKESFPLTVTSAQKNPTAFYLCASSPGQGRDFSETQYFGPGTRLLVL.

The chain combines TRBV5-1 with TRBJ2-3; TRBD2 might be the D (6 bases). V was cut by 0 bases and J by 4 bases, with 12 bases left in between. There are 15 residues in the CDR3. CDR1 and CDR2 from the germline V gene are SGHRS and YFSETQ. CDR3 DNA: TGCGCCAGCAGCTTGGCTCTGCGGGGTCCAGATACGCAGTATTTT. It is translated as CASSLALRGPDTQYF.

The rearrangement uses TRBV6-1 and TRBJ1-3; no definite D call. Germline CDR1 and CDR2: MNHNS and SASEGT. Trimming left V 2 bases short and J 0 bases short, with 8 bases between. The CDR3 consists of 15 residues. The CDR3 nucleotides read TGTGCCAGCAGTGAACTTCGTAGCTCTGGAAACACCATATATTTT. It yields the protein CASSELRSSGNTIYF.